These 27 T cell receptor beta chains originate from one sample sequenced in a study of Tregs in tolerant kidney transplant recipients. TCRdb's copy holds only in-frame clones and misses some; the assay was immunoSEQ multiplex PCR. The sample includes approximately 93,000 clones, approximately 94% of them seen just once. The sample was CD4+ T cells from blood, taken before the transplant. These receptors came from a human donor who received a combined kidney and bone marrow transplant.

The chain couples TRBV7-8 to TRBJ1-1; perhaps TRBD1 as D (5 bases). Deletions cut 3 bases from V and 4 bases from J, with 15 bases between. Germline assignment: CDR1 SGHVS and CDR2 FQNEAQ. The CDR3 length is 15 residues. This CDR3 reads CASSFSGRGVTEAFF. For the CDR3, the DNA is TGTGCCAGCAGCTTTAGTGGGCGGGGCGTCACTGAAGCTTTCTTT.

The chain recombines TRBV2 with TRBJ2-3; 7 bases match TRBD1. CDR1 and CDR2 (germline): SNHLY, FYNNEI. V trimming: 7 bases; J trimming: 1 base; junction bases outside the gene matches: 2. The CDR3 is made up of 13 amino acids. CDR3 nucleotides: TGTGCCAGCAAAGGACAGGGCACAGATACGCAGTATTTT. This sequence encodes CASKGQGTDTQYF.

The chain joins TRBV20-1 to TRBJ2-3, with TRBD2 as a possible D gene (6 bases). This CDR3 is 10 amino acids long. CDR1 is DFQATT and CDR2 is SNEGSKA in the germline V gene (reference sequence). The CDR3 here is CSAFLGGQYF. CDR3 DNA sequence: TGCAGCGCCTTTCTCGGGGGGCAGTATTTT.

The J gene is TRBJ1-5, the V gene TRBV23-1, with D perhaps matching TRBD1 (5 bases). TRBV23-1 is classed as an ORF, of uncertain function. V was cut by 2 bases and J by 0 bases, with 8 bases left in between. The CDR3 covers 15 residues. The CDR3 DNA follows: TGCGCCAGCAGTCAAGACAGAAGTAGCAATCAGCCCCAGCATTTT. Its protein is CASSQDRSSNQPQHF.

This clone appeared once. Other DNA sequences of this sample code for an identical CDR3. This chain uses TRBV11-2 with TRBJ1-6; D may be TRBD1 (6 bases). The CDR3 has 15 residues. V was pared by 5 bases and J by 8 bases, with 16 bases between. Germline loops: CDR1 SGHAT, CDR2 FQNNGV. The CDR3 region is CASSPPPGQYSPLHF. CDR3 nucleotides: TGTGCCAGCAGCCCCCCCCCGGGACAATATTCACCCCTCCACTTT.

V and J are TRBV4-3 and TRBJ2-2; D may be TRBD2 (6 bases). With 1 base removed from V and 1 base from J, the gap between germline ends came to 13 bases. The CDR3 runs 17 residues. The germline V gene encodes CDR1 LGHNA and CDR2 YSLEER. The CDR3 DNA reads TGCGCCAGCAGCCAAGCCACCCTTAGCGGGAACACCGGGGAGCTGTTTTTT. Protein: CASSQATLSGNTGELFF.

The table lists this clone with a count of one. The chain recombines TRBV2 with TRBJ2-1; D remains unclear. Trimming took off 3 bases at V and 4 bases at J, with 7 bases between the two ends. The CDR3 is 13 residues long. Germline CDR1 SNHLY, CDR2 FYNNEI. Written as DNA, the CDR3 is TGTGCCAGCAGTGAGTCAGAATACAATGAGCAGTTCTTC. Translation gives CASSESEYNEQFF.

CDR3 loop: CASSQVPSGGLYNEQFF. As DNA, the CDR3 is TGTGCCAGCAGCCAAGTTCCTAGCGGGGGACTTTACAATGAGCAGTTCTTC. The chain carries TRBV4-2 and TRBJ2-1; TRBD2 aligns across 10 bases. The germline CDR1 and CDR2 sequences are LGHNA and YNFKEQ. The CDR3 is made up of 17 amino acids. V shed 1 base and J 4 bases; nucleotides not matched to a gene: 7.

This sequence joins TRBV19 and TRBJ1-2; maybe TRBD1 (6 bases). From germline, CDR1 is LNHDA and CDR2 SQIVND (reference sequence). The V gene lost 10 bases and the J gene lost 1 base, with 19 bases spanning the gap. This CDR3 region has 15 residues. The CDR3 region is CATSPRTESNYGYTF. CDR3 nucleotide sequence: TGTGCCACCAGCCCACGGACAGAGAGTAACTATGGCTACACCTTC.

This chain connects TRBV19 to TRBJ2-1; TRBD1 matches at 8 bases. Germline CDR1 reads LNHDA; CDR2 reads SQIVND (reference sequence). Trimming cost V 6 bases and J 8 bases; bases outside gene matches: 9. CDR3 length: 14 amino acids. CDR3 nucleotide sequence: TGTGCCAGTAGAGGACAGGGTTTTAACTATGAGCAGTTCTTC. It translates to CASRGQGFNYEQFF.

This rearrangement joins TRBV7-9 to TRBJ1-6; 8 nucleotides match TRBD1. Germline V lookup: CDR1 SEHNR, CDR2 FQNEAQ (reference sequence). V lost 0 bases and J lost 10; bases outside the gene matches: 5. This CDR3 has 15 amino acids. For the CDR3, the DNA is TGTGCCAGCAGCTTAGCGGGACAGGAGCGATCACCCCTCCACTTT. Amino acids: CASSLAGQERSPLHF.

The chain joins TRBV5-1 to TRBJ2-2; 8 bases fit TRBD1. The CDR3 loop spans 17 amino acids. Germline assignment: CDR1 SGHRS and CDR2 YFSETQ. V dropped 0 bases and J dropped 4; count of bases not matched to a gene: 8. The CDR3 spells CASSLAPYRGSTGELFF. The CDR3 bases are TGCGCCAGCAGCTTGGCCCCTTACAGGGGGTCCACCGGGGAGCTGTTTTTT. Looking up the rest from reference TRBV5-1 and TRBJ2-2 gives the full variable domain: KAGVTQTPRYLIKTRGQQVTLSCSPISGHRSVSWYQQTPGQGLQFLFEYFSETQRNKGNFPGRFSGRQFSNSRSEMNVSTLELGDSALYLCASSLAPYRGSTGELFFGEGSRLTVL.

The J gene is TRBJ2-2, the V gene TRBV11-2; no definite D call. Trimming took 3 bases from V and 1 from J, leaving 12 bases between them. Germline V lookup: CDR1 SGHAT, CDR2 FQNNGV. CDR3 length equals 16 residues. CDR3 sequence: CASSLQSRLNTGELFF. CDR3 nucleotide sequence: TGTGCCAGCAGCTTGCAGAGCAGACTGAACACCGGGGAGCTGTTTTTT.

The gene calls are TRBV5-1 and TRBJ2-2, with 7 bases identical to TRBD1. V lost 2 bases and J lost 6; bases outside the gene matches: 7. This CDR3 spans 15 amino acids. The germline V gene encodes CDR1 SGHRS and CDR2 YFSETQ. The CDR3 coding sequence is TGCGCCAGCAGCTTTAAACAGGGGAATCCCGGGGAGCTGTTTTTT. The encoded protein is CASSFKQGNPGELFF.

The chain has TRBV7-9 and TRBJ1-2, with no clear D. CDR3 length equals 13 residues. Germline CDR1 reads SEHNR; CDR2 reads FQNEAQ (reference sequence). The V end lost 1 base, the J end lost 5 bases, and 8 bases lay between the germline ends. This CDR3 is CASSLVTDYGYTF. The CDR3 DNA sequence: TGTGCCAGCAGCTTAGTGACTGATTATGGCTACACCTTC.

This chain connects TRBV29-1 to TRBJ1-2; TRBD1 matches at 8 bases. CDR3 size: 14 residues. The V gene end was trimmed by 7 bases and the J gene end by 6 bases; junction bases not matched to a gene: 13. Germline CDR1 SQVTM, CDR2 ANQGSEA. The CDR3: CSASQGARVHGYTF. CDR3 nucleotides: TGCAGCGCCTCGCAGGGGGCCCGCGTTCATGGCTACACCTTC.

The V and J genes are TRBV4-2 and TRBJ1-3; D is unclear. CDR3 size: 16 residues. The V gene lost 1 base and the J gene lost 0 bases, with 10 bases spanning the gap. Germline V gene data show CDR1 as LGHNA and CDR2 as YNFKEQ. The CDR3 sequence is CASSQVTSNSGNTIYF. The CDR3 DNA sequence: TGTGCCAGCAGCCAAGTGACATCTAACTCTGGAAACACCATATATTTT.

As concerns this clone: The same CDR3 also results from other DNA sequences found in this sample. The CDR3, as DNA: TGTGCCAGTAGTTTGCGACAGTGGGGTAATTCACCCCTCCACTTT. The encoded protein is CASSLRQWGNSPLHF. The chain couples TRBV19 to TRBJ1-6; possibly TRBD1 for D (5 bases). V lost 5 bases to trimming and J lost 6 bases, with 14 bases between them. Germline CDR1 and CDR2: LNHDA and SQIVND (reference sequence). CDR3 length: 15 amino acids.

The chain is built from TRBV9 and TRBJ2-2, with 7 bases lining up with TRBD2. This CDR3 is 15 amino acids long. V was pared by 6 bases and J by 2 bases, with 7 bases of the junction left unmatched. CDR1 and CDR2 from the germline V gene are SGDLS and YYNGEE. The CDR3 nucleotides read TGTGCCAGCAATCCGGGGGGTGGAAACACCGGGGAGCTGTTTTTT. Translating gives CASNPGGGNTGELFF.

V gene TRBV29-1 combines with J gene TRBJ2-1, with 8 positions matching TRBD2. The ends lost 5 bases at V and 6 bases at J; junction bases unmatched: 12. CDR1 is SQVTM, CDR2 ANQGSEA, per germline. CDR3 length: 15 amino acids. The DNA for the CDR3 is TGCAGCGTTTTATCATACACCGGGACTAGCAATGAGCAGTTCTTC. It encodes CSVLSYTGTSNEQFF.

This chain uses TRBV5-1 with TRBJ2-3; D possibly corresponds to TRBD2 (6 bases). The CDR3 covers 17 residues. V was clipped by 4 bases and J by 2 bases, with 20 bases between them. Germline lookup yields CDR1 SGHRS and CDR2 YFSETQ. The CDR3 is CASSTRPAGGTTDTQYF. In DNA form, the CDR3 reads TGCGCCAGCAGCACCAGGCCGGCTGGGGGGACCACAGATACGCAGTATTTT.

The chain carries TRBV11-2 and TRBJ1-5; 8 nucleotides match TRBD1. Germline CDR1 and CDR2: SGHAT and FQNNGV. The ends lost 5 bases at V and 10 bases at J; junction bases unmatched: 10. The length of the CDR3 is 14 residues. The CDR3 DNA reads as TGTGCCAGCAGCGCCGGGACAGGTCCTCTACCCCAGCATTTT. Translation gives CASSAGTGPLPQHF.

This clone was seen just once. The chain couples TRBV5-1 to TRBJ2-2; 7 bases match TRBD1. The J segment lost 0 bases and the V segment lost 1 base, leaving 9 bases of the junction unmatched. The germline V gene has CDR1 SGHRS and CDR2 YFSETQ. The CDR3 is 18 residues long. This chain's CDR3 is CASSLRTGRVSNTGELFF. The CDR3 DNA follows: TGCGCCAGCAGCTTGAGGACAGGCCGAGTATCGAACACCGGGGAGCTGTTTTTT.

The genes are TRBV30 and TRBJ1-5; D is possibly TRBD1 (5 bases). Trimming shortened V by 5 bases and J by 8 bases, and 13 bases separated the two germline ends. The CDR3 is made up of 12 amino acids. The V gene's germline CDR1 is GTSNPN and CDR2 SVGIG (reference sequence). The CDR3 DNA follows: TGTGCCTGGCGGGTCCCGGGGGAGCCCCAGCATTTT. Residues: CAWRVPGEPQHF.

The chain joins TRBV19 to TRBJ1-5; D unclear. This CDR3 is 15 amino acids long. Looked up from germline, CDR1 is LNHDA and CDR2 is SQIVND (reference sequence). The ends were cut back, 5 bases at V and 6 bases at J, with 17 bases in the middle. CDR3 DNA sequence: TGTGCCAGTAGTTCTTACGGTCCCACCCTTCAGCCCCAGCATTTT. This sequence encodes CASSSYGPTLQPQHF.

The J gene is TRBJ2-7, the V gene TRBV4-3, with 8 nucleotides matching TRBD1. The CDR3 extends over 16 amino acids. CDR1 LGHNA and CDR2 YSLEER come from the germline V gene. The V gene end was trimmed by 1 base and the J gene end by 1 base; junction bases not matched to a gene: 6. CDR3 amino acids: CASSQALDRASYEQYF. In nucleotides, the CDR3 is TGCGCCAGCAGCCAAGCCCTGGACAGGGCTTCCTACGAGCAGTACTTC.

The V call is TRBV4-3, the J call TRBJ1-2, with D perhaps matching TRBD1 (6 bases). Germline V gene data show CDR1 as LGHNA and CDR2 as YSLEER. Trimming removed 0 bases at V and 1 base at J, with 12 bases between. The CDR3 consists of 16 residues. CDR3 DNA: TGCGCCAGCAGCCAAGATATAGGACAGCTTAACTATGGCTACACCTTC. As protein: CASSQDIGQLNYGYTF.